The 4 T cell receptor beta chains below come from one sample, sequenced in a study of T cells after yellow fever vaccination. TCRdb called the 5' RACE reads again in MiXCR, with one record for every CDR3 protein. The repertoire holds over 300,000 distinct CDR3 sequences, with approximately 3.8% as singletons. The sample here was PBMCs, taken on the day of the yellow fever booster vaccination. Receptor source: a man younger than 35 who received the YFV17D yellow fever vaccine.

This clonotype has a count of ten or more. The chain couples TRBV7-9 to TRBJ2-3, with D perhaps TRBD1 (6 bases). Germline lookup yields CDR1 SEHNR and CDR2 FQNEAQ (reference sequence). The ends were cut back, 8 bases at V and 2 bases at J, with 14 bases in the middle. The CDR3 is 14 amino acids. The CDR3 bases are TGTGCCAGCCCACTAGGGGGAAACACAGATACGCAGTATTTT. Translated: CASPLGGNTDTQYF.

This clonotype was seen repeatedly, ten times or more. The chain links TRBV20-1 to TRBJ1-1; perhaps TRBD1 as D (6 bases). V lost 6 bases and J 1 base, leaving 15 bases between the germline ends. This CDR3 has 14 residues. Germline V gene data show CDR1 as DFQATT and CDR2 as SNEGSKA (reference sequence). The CDR3 DNA reads as TGCAGTGCGCCCAGGGGAAACCCGAACACTGAAGCTTTCTTT. Protein product: CSAPRGNPNTEAFF.

This clonotype was counted a few times. This chain links TRBV29-1 with TRBJ2-7; possibly TRBD2 for D (5 bases). V was shortened by 5 bases and J by 0 bases, with 17 bases between the two germline ends. This CDR3 region has 15 residues. CDR1 is SQVTM, CDR2 ANQGSEA, per germline. The DNA for the CDR3 is TGCAGCGTTTCCGACGGGATCAGGAGCTCCTACGAGCAGTACGTC. Protein sequence: CSVSDGIRSSYEQYV.

This clonotype was found many times. J is TRBJ2-1 and V is TRBV7-2; D perhaps matches TRBD1 (6 bases). Trimming stripped 2 bases from V and 7 bases from J, with 15 bases between. The CDR3 runs to 15 residues. Germline V lookup: CDR1 SGHTA, CDR2 FQGNSA. The CDR3 spells CASSLSFGGLNEQFF. CDR3 bases: TGTGCCAGCAGCTTAAGCTTTGGGGGCCTAAATGAGCAGTTCTTC.